Each of the 21 T cell receptor beta chains below was sequenced from the same sample in a study of technical replicates of blood from a handful of donors. The method was immunoSEQ multiplex PCR; TCRdb's version includes in-frame clones alone and lacks a portion of them. There are just over 80,000 clones in the sample; roughly 94% occur only once, and about 0.4% lies in the top ten. Material for sequencing was T cells isolated from PBMCs. The receptors here all came from a human donor in good health.

The chain has TRBV29-1 and TRBJ2-3; D is undetermined. V gave up 6 bases and J gave up 5 bases, with 18 bases separating them. This CDR3 comprises 14 residues. Germline loops: CDR1 SQVTM, CDR2 ANQGSEA. The CDR3 DNA sequence: TGCAGCGTAAACGCTAGGCTCGTGATAGATACGCAGTATTTT. Encoded protein: CSVNARLVIDTQYF.

This sequence joins TRBV4-2 and TRBJ2-1; 7 bases map to TRBD2. The ends lost 2 bases at V and 3 bases at J; junction bases unmatched: 7. Germline assignment: CDR1 LGHNA and CDR2 YNFKEQ. The CDR3 has 16 residues. CDR3 amino acids: CASSQQAGLYYNEQFF. The CDR3 DNA sequence: TGTGCCAGCAGCCAACAAGCGGGACTTTACTACAATGAGCAGTTCTTC.

The CDR3 DNA is TGCAGCGTTTTGGACAGGGTGGGTCCCTACGAGCAGTACTTC. Its translation: CSVLDRVGPYEQYF. The chain has TRBV29-1 and TRBJ2-7, with 8 bases that match TRBD1. CDR1 is SQVTM, CDR2 ANQGSEA, per germline. Unmatched junction bases numbered 8, after V lost 5 bases and J lost 2 bases. The CDR3 has 14 residues.

J is TRBJ2-3 and V is TRBV14; D gene unclear. Germline V gives CDR1 SGHDN, CDR2 FVKESK. The CDR3 runs 12 residues. Trimming took 4 bases from V and 5 from J, leaving 7 bases between them. This CDR3 is CASSPYGDTQYF. CDR3 nucleotides: TGTGCCAGCAGCCCGTACGGAGATACGCAGTATTTT.

The J gene is TRBJ2-7, the V gene TRBV9; 7 bases align to TRBD2. CDR1 is SGDLS, CDR2 YYNGEE, per germline. The CDR3 spans 15 residues. The J segment lost 2 bases and the V segment lost 3 bases, leaving 8 bases of the junction unmatched. The CDR3 loop reads CASSDRLAPTYEQYF. The CDR3 bases are TGTGCCAGCAGCGACCGACTAGCCCCAACCTACGAGCAGTACTTC.

This chain links TRBV11-2 with TRBJ2-3; 10 nucleotides align to TRBD2. The CDR3 covers 16 residues. The V segment lost 2 bases and the J segment 1 base; nucleotides outside the gene matches: 3. Per the germline V gene, CDR1 is SGHAT and CDR2 is FQNNGV. The CDR3 nucleotides are TGTGCCAGCAGCTTAATGGGGACTAGCGGCACAGATACGCAGTATTTT. Translating gives CASSLMGTSGTDTQYF.

V gene TRBV5-5 combines with J gene TRBJ2-3; maybe TRBD1 (5 bases). Germline V CDR1 and CDR2: SGHKS, YYEKEE (reference sequence). This CDR3 has 15 residues. Trimming shortened V by 0 bases and J by 2 bases, and 10 bases separated the two germline ends. This CDR3 reads CASSLALGATDTQYF. CDR3 nucleotide sequence: TGTGCCAGCAGCTTGGCTCTTGGGGCCACAGATACGCAGTATTTT. The full variable domain, its missing parts supplied by reference TRBV5-5 and TRBJ2-3, is DAGVTQSPTHLIKTRGQQVTLRCSPISGHKSVSWYQQVLGQGPQFIFQYYEKEERGRGNFPDRFSARQFPNYSSELNVNALLLGDSALYLCASSLALGATDTQYFGPGTRLTVL.

The chain uses TRBV11-3 and TRBJ2-7; 7 positions match TRBD2. CDR3 length equals 14 residues. J gave up 0 bases and V 4 bases, and 3 bases lay outside the gene matches. Germline V gene sequence: CDR1 SGHNT, CDR2 YENEEA. CDR3 coding DNA: TGTGCCAGCAGCTCAACTAGCGCCTCCTACGAGCAGTACTTC. This gives the protein CASSSTSASYEQYF.

The CDR3 sequence is CASSSGINTGELFF. The CDR3 nucleotides are TGTGCCAGCAGCTCGGGAATAAACACCGGGGAGCTGTTTTTT. The J gene is TRBJ2-2, the V gene TRBV7-9, with D possibly matching TRBD2 (5 bases). V dropped 4 bases and J dropped 2 bases, with 8 bases sitting between them. Per the germline V gene, CDR1 is SEHNR and CDR2 is FQNEAQ (reference sequence). This CDR3 contains 14 residues.

The chain joins TRBV10-3 to TRBJ1-5; 11 bases match TRBD1. The length of the CDR3 is 13 residues. Germline CDR1 reads ENHRY; CDR2 reads SYGVKD. Unmatched junction bases numbered 5, after V lost 10 bases and J lost 6 bases. CDR3 sequence: CASGTGGGQPQHF. The CDR3 DNA is TGTGCCAGTGGGACAGGGGGAGGTCAGCCCCAGCATTTT.

In this sample, this clone turned up once. The sample carries other DNA sequences with the same CDR3. The genes are TRBV27 and TRBJ2-7, with D possibly matching TRBD2 (5 bases). The V end lost 5 bases, the J end lost 3 bases, and 8 bases lay between the germline ends. This CDR3 comprises 12 residues. In germline, CDR1 is MNHEY, CDR2 SMNVEV (reference sequence). Written as DNA, the CDR3 is TGTGCCAGCAGTGAAGGGAGCTACGAGCAGTACTTC. Translating it yields CASSEGSYEQYF.

This clone was observed a single time. The CDR3 spells CASSEGQQEYEQYF. CDR3 sequence (DNA): TGTGCCAGCAGCGAGGGACAGCAGGAGTACGAGCAGTACTTC. This chain connects TRBV9 to TRBJ2-7; 7 bases fit TRBD1. The CDR3 runs 14 residues. After removal of 3 bases from V and 4 bases from J, the junction contained 7 bases not matched to a gene. CDR1 and CDR2 (germline): SGDLS, YYNGEE.

CDR3 sequence reads: CASSEISRPDTQYF. The CDR3 nucleotides are TGCGCCAGCAGTGAGATTAGTCGCCCAGATACGCAGTATTTT. V usage is TRBV10-1 and J usage is TRBJ2-3; D is unclear. Trimming removed 2 bases at V and 4 bases at J, with 10 bases between. CDR1 and CDR2 from the germline V gene are WNHNN and SYGVQD (reference sequence). This CDR3 has 14 amino acids.

This chain connects TRBV28 to TRBJ2-3; TRBD2 aligns across 13 bases. V shed 0 bases, J shed 2 bases, and the junction held 11 bases outside the gene matches. The CDR3 consists of 20 residues. The V gene's germline CDR1 is MDHEN and CDR2 SYDVKM. CDR3 bases: TGTGCCAGCAGTTTATGGGCCCTCCAAACTAGCGGGAGGGACACAGATACGCAGTATTTT. As protein: CASSLWALQTSGRDTDTQYF.

V is TRBV27 and J is TRBJ2-7, with D perhaps TRBD1 (5 bases). Germline CDR1 is MNHEY and CDR2 is SMNVEV (reference sequence). The CDR3 is 14 residues long. Trimming took off 1 base at V and 2 bases at J, with 9 bases between the two ends. Written as DNA, the CDR3 is TGTGCCAGCAGTTTATTGGACAACCCCTACGAGCAGTACTTC. It translates to CASSLLDNPYEQYF.

The chain links TRBV12-5 to TRBJ2-2; possibly TRBD1 for D (5 bases). This CDR3 spans 14 amino acids. Trimming cost V 3 bases and J 1 base, with 6 bases left between them. Germline CDR1 is LGHNT and CDR2 is FRNRAP. The CDR3 protein is CASGFGQNTGELFF. The CDR3, as DNA: TGTGCTAGTGGTTTTGGACAGAACACCGGGGAGCTGTTTTTT.

The V gene is TRBV13, the J gene TRBJ1-5, with D tentatively TRBD1 (5 bases). Trimming pared 0 bases from V and 7 bases from J, leaving 10 bases between. This CDR3 comprises 14 residues. Germline V gene sequence: CDR1 PRHDT, CDR2 FYEKMQ (reference sequence). CDR3 in amino acids: CASSLGGGGQPQHF. As DNA, the CDR3 is TGTGCCAGCAGCTTAGGGGGGGGAGGACAGCCCCAGCATTTT.

The sample holds one count of this clone. V usage is TRBV19 and J usage is TRBJ2-7; D is unclear. Trimming removed 5 bases at V and 7 bases at J, with 12 bases between. The V gene's germline CDR1 is LNHDA and CDR2 SQIVND (reference sequence). The CDR3 is 12 residues long. The CDR3 DNA reads TGTGCCAGTAGTTCTGAACTCCGGGAGCAGTACTTC. Protein sequence: CASSSELREQYF.

This CDR3 reads CATSREYGGADYGYTF. In DNA, the CDR3 is TGTGCCACCAGCAGAGAGTATGGGGGCGCGGACTATGGCTACACCTTC. This chain connects TRBV15 to TRBJ1-2, with D perhaps TRBD1 (6 bases). Trimming took 0 bases from V and 3 from J, leaving 14 bases between them. This CDR3 is 16 amino acids long. Germline CDR1 and CDR2: LNHNV and YYDKDF (reference sequence).

Note on this clone: One end of the junction is discordant with germline, which a read error may explain. The chain employs TRBV7-7 and TRBJ2-7; 7 nucleotides agree with TRBD2. CDR3 length equals 17 residues. Per germline, CDR1 SSHAT and CDR2 FNYEAQ (reference sequence). As DNA, the CDR3 is TGTGCTAGCAGCTTAGTTTTTGGGCTAGCGGTTTCCTACGAGCAGTACTTC. Amino acid sequence: CASSLVFGLAVSYEQYF.

In DNA form, the CDR3 reads TGTGCCAGCAGCGAGACCGACAGGGGAATAACCTACGAGCAGTACTTC. It translates to CASSETDRGITYEQYF. V gene TRBV7-9 combines with J gene TRBJ2-7; 8 bases align to TRBD1. The J segment lost 2 bases and the V segment lost 5 bases, leaving 11 bases of the junction unmatched. This CDR3 comprises 16 residues. Germline CDR1 is SEHNR and CDR2 is FQNEAQ (reference sequence).